The T cell receptor (beta chain) under discussion was sequenced for a study of glioma-infiltrating T cells. Study-level findings and limits: CDR3 overlap between tissue and blood was very small. Non-neoplastic patients had below-expected tissue-blood divergence, while all gliomas exceeded expectation.

V was trimmed by 0 bases and J by 7 bases, leaving 9 bases between them. This CDR3 is built from 13 residues. Germline values: CDR1 MNHEY, CDR2 SVGEGT. TCR alpha and beta CDR3 regions were amplified from RNA using iRepertoire nested multiplex PCR. For one-step reverse transcription and amplification, about 85-400 ng of tissue mRNA or PBMC total RNA was used. TCRdb re-derived calls from the multiplex PCR reads in MiXCR, one entry per CDR3 protein. Of 150,000 to 200,000 distinct CDR3 sequences in the sample, 30% to 40% were seen once. This clonotype was counted ten times or more. The target antigen is unknown.

Material: glioma tissue, nonneoplastic brain tissue, or PBMCs (not recorded which). V is TRBV6-2 or TRBV6-3 and J is TRBJ2-5; D gene ambiguous. This TCR derives from a human donor with low-grade glioma or glioblastoma, undergoing nonglioma brain surgery, or in good health (not recorded which). The CDR3 is CASSYSEQSTQYF. The CDR3 DNA is TGTGCCAGCAGTTACTCCGAACAGTCGACCCAGTACTTC.